Below, 28 T cell receptor beta chains from the same sample are listed, as sequenced in a study of blood T cell repertoires in COVID-19. Method: immunoSEQ multiplex PCR; TCRdb's copy keeps in-frame clones and lacks some. The data contain 230,000 or so clones, about 88% of them singletons. Material: peripheral blood. The origin of the receptors is a woman aged 40 to 50 who had recovered from COVID-19.

The V and J genes are TRBV3-1 (or the pseudogene TRBV3-2) and TRBJ2-1, with D tentatively TRBD2 (6 bases). The CDR3 length is 14 residues. The germline V and J ends were trimmed by 2 bases and 4 bases, with 9 bases remaining between them. Per the germline V gene, CDR1 is LGHDT and CDR2 is YNNKEL (reference sequence). DNA of the CDR3: TGTGCCAGCAGCCAAACTAGCACTTACAATGAGCAGTTCTTC. Its protein product is CASSQTSTYNEQFF.

V and J are TRBV7-2 and TRBJ2-3; 9 bases agree with TRBD2. Germline CDR1 reads SGHTA; CDR2 reads FQGNSA. J was trimmed by 0 bases and V by 2 bases; bases with no gene match: 3. This CDR3 has 16 residues. CDR3 DNA: TGTGCCAGCAGCTTAAAAGCGGGGGGCAGCACAGATACGCAGTATTTT. This codes for CASSLKAGGSTDTQYF. Complete variable domain (other parts from reference TRBV7-2 and TRBJ2-3): GAGVSQSPSNKVTEKGKDVELRCDPISGHTALYWYRQSLGQGLEFLIYFQGNSAPDKSGLPSDRFSAERTGGSVSTLTIQRTQQEDSAVYLCASSLKAGGSTDTQYFGPGTRLTVL.

The chain has TRBV20-1 and TRBJ2-3; 10 nucleotides agree with TRBD2. V shed 3 bases, J shed 1 base, and the junction held 1 base outside the gene matches. CDR1 DFQATT and CDR2 SNEGSKA come from the germline V gene (reference sequence). The CDR3 runs to 14 residues. CDR3 amino acids: CSASSGGRTDTQYF. CDR3 coding DNA: TGCAGTGCTAGTAGCGGGGGGCGCACAGATACGCAGTATTTT.

V and J are TRBV4-3 and TRBJ2-7; perhaps TRBD2 as D (6 bases). The V and J ends lost 1 base and 7 bases respectively, with 17 bases between them. This CDR3 has 15 amino acids. Germline V gene sequence: CDR1 LGHNA, CDR2 YSLEER. The CDR3, as DNA: TGCGCCAGCAGCCAAGTCGGGAGTGGACCGTGGGAGCAGTACGTC. As protein: CASSQVGSGPWEQYV.

The genes are TRBV5-6 and TRBJ1-4; possible D gene TRBD1, 6 bases. This CDR3 has 15 amino acids. Germline V gene sequence: CDR1 SGHDT, CDR2 YYEEEE. Trimming shortened V by 1 base and J by 4 bases, and 11 bases separated the two germline ends. CDR3 residues: CASSLWAGVNEKLFF. The CDR3 DNA is TGTGCCAGCAGCTTGTGGGCAGGGGTTAATGAAAAACTGTTTTTT. The variable domain in full, completed from reference TRBV5-6 and TRBJ1-4, reads DAGVTQSPTHLIKTRGQQVTLRCSPKSGHDTVSWYQQALGQGPQFIFQYYEEEERQRGNFPDRFSGHQFPNYSSELNVNALLLGDSALYLCASSLWAGVNEKLFFGSGTQLSVL.

The rearrangement uses TRBV2 and TRBJ2-2; possibly TRBD2 for D (5 bases). This CDR3 comprises 15 residues. V was trimmed by 4 bases and J by 4 bases, leaving 13 bases between them. The germline V gene encodes CDR1 SNHLY and CDR2 FYNNEI. The CDR3 region has the DNA TGTGCCAGCAGTGGAACTAGACTCCCCACCGGGGAGCTGTTTTTT. This codes for CASSGTRLPTGELFF.

This clone was counted once. The chain carries TRBV6-6 and TRBJ2-7, with D possibly TRBD1 on 6 matching bases. Germline V lookup: CDR1 MNHNY, CDR2 SVGAGI (reference sequence). The CDR3 is 12 amino acids. The V gene lost 2 bases and the J gene lost 8 bases, with 10 bases spanning the gap. DNA of the CDR3: TGTGCCAGCAGTTACCCCCGGGACAAGCAGTACTTC. It codes for CASSYPRDKQYF.

This chain connects TRBV27 to TRBJ2-7; 10 positions agree with TRBD1. CDR3 size: 17 residues. CDR1 is MNHEY, CDR2 SMNVEV, per germline (reference sequence). J gave up 5 bases and V 6 bases, and 16 bases lay outside the gene matches. As DNA, the CDR3 is TGTGCCAGCAGGAACCTCAGGGGGACAGGGGTCGTCCACGAGCAGTACGTC. It translates to CASRNLRGTGVVHEQYV.

The V and J genes are TRBV2 and TRBJ2-5; possible D gene TRBD2, 6 bases. The germline CDR1 and CDR2 sequences are SNHLY and FYNNEI. Trimming took 1 base from V and 5 from J, leaving 17 bases between them. CDR3 length equals 16 residues. The DNA of the CDR3 is TGTGCCAGCAGTGAAGTTGGGCGGGACGGGGAGGAGACCCAGTACTTC. It yields the protein CASSEVGRDGEETQYF.

The gene calls are TRBV2 and TRBJ2-1, with TRBD2 as a possible D gene (5 bases). Germline V gene sequence: CDR1 SNHLY, CDR2 FYNNEI. The V and J ends lost 1 base and 8 bases respectively, with 12 bases between them. The CDR3 extends over 14 amino acids. The CDR3 DNA reads TGTGCCAGCAGTGAAGGGAGGCCCAGTCATGAGCAGTTCTTC. This sequence encodes CASSEGRPSHEQFF.

V and J are TRBV10-2 and TRBJ1-6, with TRBD1 matching over 8 bases. J gave up 10 bases and V 8 bases, and 4 bases lay outside the gene matches. This CDR3 has 12 residues. Germline V gene sequence: CDR1 WSHSY, CDR2 SAAADI. The CDR3 nucleotides read TGCGCCAGCGGGACAGGAACGTCACCCCTCCACTTT. Its translation is CASGTGTSPLHF.

With regard to this clone: Other DNA sequences in this specimen translate into the identical CDR3. This rearrangement joins TRBV5-6 to TRBJ1-2; 9 bases match TRBD1. CDR1 and CDR2 from the germline V gene are SGHDT and YYEEEE. V lost 0 bases to trimming and J lost 6 bases; unmatched junction nucleotides: 0. The CDR3 is 13 residues long. Here the CDR3 DNA reads TGTGCCAGCAGCTTGGGACAGGGGGATGGCTACACCTTC. This gives the protein CASSLGQGDGYTF.

The V and J genes are TRBV29-1 and TRBJ2-1; a possible D gene is TRBD2 (6 bases). Trimming shortened V by 0 bases and J by 3 bases, and 21 bases separated the two germline ends. The CDR3 length is 18 residues. Germline CDR1 and CDR2: SQVTM and ANQGSEA. This CDR3 reads CSVEDDWGMGSGYNEQFF. DNA for the CDR3: TGCAGCGTTGAAGATGATTGGGGGATGGGTAGCGGCTACAATGAGCAGTTCTTC.

This clone has only a few counts. For the CDR3, the DNA is TGTGCCAGCAGCTTACAGTCTCAGCCCCAGCATTTT. Its protein is CASSLQSQPQHF. The genes are TRBV13 and TRBJ1-5, with unresolved D. CDR3 length: 12 residues. V dropped 2 bases and J dropped 6 bases, with 5 bases sitting between them. Per the germline V gene, CDR1 is PRHDT and CDR2 is FYEKMQ (reference sequence).

V gene TRBV21-1 combines with J gene TRBJ2-5; the table calls TRBD2, which could not be checked here. TRBV21-1 is given as a pseudogene. The CDR3 length is 17 residues. The CDR3 DNA sequence: TGTGCCAGCAGCAATCGGCCTAGCGGGAGCGGGGAAGAGACCCAGTACTTC. It is translated as CASSNRPSGSGEETQYF.

This clone was counted only a few times. The same CDR3 is also encoded by other DNA sequences in this sample. The CDR3 sequence is CASSIETGNQPQHF. DNA for the CDR3: TGTGCCAGTAGTATAGAAACCGGGAACCAGCCCCAGCATTTT. The gene calls are TRBV19 and TRBJ1-5; unclear D gene. Deletions cut 0 bases from V and 7 bases from J, with 10 bases between. CDR3 length: 14 residues. Germline loops: CDR1 LNHDA, CDR2 SQIVND (reference sequence).

This rearrangement joins TRBV2 to TRBJ1-2; 9 bases match TRBD1. Looked up from germline, CDR1 is SNHLY and CDR2 is FYNNEI. The J segment lost 3 bases and the V segment lost 8 bases, leaving 7 bases of the junction unmatched. The CDR3 is 14 residues long. As DNA, the CDR3 is TGTGCCAGCCGAAAATGGGACAGGGACTATGGCTACACCTTC. It is translated as CASRKWDRDYGYTF.

V gene TRBV28 combines with J gene TRBJ1-1; TRBD1 might be the D (6 bases). The length of the CDR3 is 12 residues. Trimming cost V 5 bases and J 10 bases, with 14 bases left between them. Germline V gives CDR1 MDHEN, CDR2 SYDVKM. CDR3 sequence reads: CASSPTRGGAFF. The CDR3 region has the DNA TGTGCCAGCAGTCCCACCAGAGGGGGAGCTTTCTTT.

This chain links TRBV7-6 with TRBJ1-2; the D is unclear. Looked up from germline, CDR1 is SGHVS and CDR2 is FNYEAQ. Deletions cut 5 bases from V and 4 bases from J, with 5 bases between. The CDR3 is 11 residues long. The CDR3 region has the DNA TGTGCCAGCAGCCGGTCCTATGGCTACACCTTC. This translates into CASSRSYGYTF.

This clone appeared once. CDR3 nucleotides: TGTGCCAGCAAACTAATCGGGACAGTCCAAGAGACCCAGTACTTC. Translated, it gives CASKLIGTVQETQYF. The chain couples TRBV6-5 to TRBJ2-5, with 7 positions matching TRBD1. Germline V gives CDR1 MNHEY, CDR2 SVGAGI. The CDR3 is 15 residues long. J gave up 1 base and V 7 bases, and 9 bases lay outside the gene matches.

This clone was counted between two and nine times. The genes are TRBV3-1 (or the pseudogene TRBV3-2) and TRBJ2-1; weak D call: TRBD2 (6 bases). The V and J ends lost 4 bases and 0 bases respectively, with 13 bases between them. Germline CDR1 is LGHDT and CDR2 is YNNKEL (reference sequence). This CDR3 has 16 residues. As DNA, the CDR3 is TGTGCCAGCAGCCCACGAGCGGGCCTCTCCTACAATGAGCAGTTCTTC. This encodes CASSPRAGLSYNEQFF.

The chain recombines TRBV5-5 with TRBJ2-2, with 8 positions matching TRBD1. Germline assignment: CDR1 SGHKS and CDR2 YYEKEE (reference sequence). J lost 4 bases, V lost 3 bases, and 8 bases had no gene match. CDR3 length equals 16 residues. CDR3 sequence reads: CASSSTTGVFTGELFF. The CDR3 DNA reads as TGTGCCAGCAGCTCGACGACAGGGGTATTCACCGGGGAGCTGTTTTTT.

The chain uses TRBV19 and TRBJ2-2, with TRBD2 matching 13 bases. The V segment lost 1 base and the J segment 0 bases; nucleotides outside the gene matches: 5. The CDR3 is made up of 19 amino acids. Germline V gene sequence: CDR1 LNHDA, CDR2 SQIVND (reference sequence). The CDR3 is CASSIARTSGGTNTGELFF. The DNA for the CDR3 is TGTGCCAGTAGTATAGCCAGGACTAGCGGGGGCACGAACACCGGGGAGCTGTTTTTT.

The rearrangement joins TRBV30 to TRBJ1-2, with D perhaps matching TRBD1 (6 bases). The germline V gene has CDR1 GTSNPN and CDR2 SVGIG (reference sequence). The CDR3 spans 12 residues. V dropped 6 bases and J dropped 4 bases, with 12 bases sitting between them. The CDR3 sequence: CACQTGSYGYTF. The CDR3, as DNA: TGTGCCTGCCAAACAGGGTCCTATGGCTACACCTTC.

Turning to this clone: Other DNA sequences in the same sample also yield this CDR3. V gene TRBV9 combines with J gene TRBJ2-3; 13 bases align to TRBD2. With 2 bases clipped from V and 3 bases from J, the junction kept 3 bases outside the gene matches. CDR3 length equals 16 residues. The germline V gene has CDR1 SGDLS and CDR2 YYNGEE. The DNA of the CDR3 is TGTGCCAGCAGCGTGGGACTAGCGGGGAGAACAGATACGCAGTATTTT. As protein: CASSVGLAGRTDTQYF. The variable domain in full, completed from reference TRBV9 and TRBJ2-3, reads DSGVTQTPKHLITATGQRVTLRCSPRSGDLSVYWYQQSLDQGLQFLIQYYNGEERAKGNILERFSAQQFPDLHSELNLSSLELGDSALYFCASSVGLAGRTDTQYFGPGTRLTVL.

The rearrangement links TRBV28 to TRBJ1-5, with unresolved D. The CDR3 is 12 residues long. Trimming shortened V by 8 bases and J by 5 bases, and 10 bases separated the two germline ends. Germline V gene lookup returns CDR1 MDHEN and CDR2 SYDVKM. The CDR3 sequence: CASRYEYQPQHF. As DNA, the CDR3 is TGTGCCAGCCGCTACGAGTATCAGCCCCAGCATTTT. The complete variable domain, with remaining parts taken from reference TRBV28 and TRBJ1-5, reads DVKVTQSSRYLVKRTGEKVFLECVQDMDHENMFWYRQDPGLGLRLIYFSYDVKMKEKGDIPEGYSVSREKKERFSLILESASTNQTSMYLCASRYEYQPQHFGDGTRLSIL.

The V gene is TRBV6-5, the J gene TRBJ1-2; 9 bases agree with TRBD1. The CDR3 has 15 residues. V shed 7 bases and J 4 bases; nucleotides not matched to a gene: 10. CDR1 is MNHEY, CDR2 SVGAGI, per germline. CDR3 protein: CASTRWTGDIYGYTF. For the CDR3, the DNA is TGTGCCAGCACTCGATGGACAGGGGACATCTATGGCTACACCTTC.

The chain joins TRBV2 to TRBJ1-1; 8 bases are a match to TRBD1. Germline assignment: CDR1 SNHLY and CDR2 FYNNEI. This CDR3 is 16 amino acids long. After removal of 6 bases from V and 4 bases from J, the junction contained 13 bases not matched to a gene. CDR3 loop: CASRPMGQEESTEAFF. CDR3 in DNA: TGTGCCAGCAGACCGATGGGACAGGAAGAGAGCACTGAAGCTTTCTTT.